These 24 T cell receptor beta chains originate from one sample sequenced in a study of CD8 T cells in ankylosing spondylitis. TCRdb fed the 5' RACE reads into MiXCR, producing one record per CDR3 protein. This repertoire shows 110,000 to 150,000 distinct CDR3 sequences, 8% to 9% found once; its top ten account for under 7.5%. The specimen was synovial fluid, either unsorted or a sorted T cell fraction (not recorded which). The receptors derive from a male donor with ankylosing spondylitis.

The chain links TRBV7-2 to TRBJ2-7; D gene ambiguous. This CDR3 is built from 13 residues. Germline V CDR1 and CDR2: SGHTA, FQGNSA. V was trimmed by 5 bases and J by 3 bases, leaving 11 bases between them. CDR3 nucleotides: TGTGCCAGCAGCCCACGCCCGGACTACGAGCAGTACTTC. Translation gives CASSPRPDYEQYF.

J is TRBJ2-3 and V is TRBV6-2 or TRBV6-3; D may be TRBD1 (6 bases). The CDR3 is 15 residues long. Trimming left V 7 bases short and J 3 bases short, with 17 bases between. From germline, CDR1 is MNHEY and CDR2 SVGEGT. The CDR3 coding sequence is TGTGCCAGCACCCTCCCGGACAGCGAGACAGATACGCAGTATTTT. This sequence encodes CASTLPDSETDTQYF.

This clonotype was recorded at least ten times. The V call is TRBV28, the J call TRBJ1-1; D not certain. The germline V gene encodes CDR1 MDHEN and CDR2 SYDVKM. Trimming shortened V by 8 bases and J by 7 bases, and 17 bases separated the two germline ends. CDR3 length: 13 amino acids. In nucleotides, the CDR3 is TGTGCCAGCGTCTTGGCCGTCACGGGTGAAGCTTTCTTT. It specifies CASVLAVTGEAFF.

By share of the sample, this clonotype is medium-sized. The chain has TRBV5-1 and TRBJ1-2, with D maybe TRBD1 (5 bases). Trimming took off 0 bases at V and 2 bases at J, with 11 bases between the two ends. The CDR3 loop spans 15 amino acids. Germline values: CDR1 SGHRS, CDR2 YFSETQ. The chain's CDR3 is CASSLEPGMNYGYTF. The CDR3 region has the DNA TGCGCCAGCAGCTTGGAGCCAGGGATGAACTATGGCTACACCTTC.

The sample holds many counts of this clonotype. The V gene is TRBV24-1, the J gene TRBJ2-3; 7 bases map to TRBD1. This CDR3 contains 13 residues. V shed 7 bases and J 2 bases; nucleotides not matched to a gene: 2. CDR1 is KGHDR, CDR2 SFDVKD, per germline. CDR3 coding DNA: TGTGCCACCAGCGGACAGGACACAGATACGCAGTATTTT. The encoded protein is CATSGQDTDTQYF.

This clonotype was counted ten times or more. The chain combines TRBV6-5 with TRBJ1-4; a weak D match, TRBD1 (5 bases). Germline lookup yields CDR1 MNHEY and CDR2 SVGAGI. This CDR3 has 15 residues. Trimming took 2 bases from V and 10 from J, leaving 17 bases between them. DNA of the CDR3: TGTGCCAGCAGTTACCGGGGGGGAGGGACGGCAAAACTGTTTTTT. Amino acid sequence: CASSYRGGGTAKLFF.

This clonotype was observed many times. The chain carries TRBV6-2 or TRBV6-3 and TRBJ1-1, with D uncertain. The ends were cut back, 6 bases at V and 0 bases at J, with 14 bases in the middle. The CDR3 covers 15 residues. In germline, CDR1 is MNHEY, CDR2 SVGEGT. The CDR3 here is CASSYGRLMNTEAFF. The CDR3 bases are TGTGCCAGCAGCTACGGACGTCTCATGAACACTGAAGCTTTCTTT.

The rearrangement uses TRBV28 and TRBJ1-6; D is uncertain. V lost 3 bases and J 2 bases, leaving 5 bases between the germline ends. Germline V lookup: CDR1 MDHEN, CDR2 SYDVKM. CDR3 length: 14 amino acids. Here the CDR3 reads CASSLGTYNSPLHF. In DNA, the CDR3 is TGTGCCAGCAGTTTGGGGACCTATAATTCACCCCTCCACTTT.

This clonotype has a handful of counts. This chain uses TRBV15 with TRBJ1-4, with 8 bases fitting TRBD1. Germline trimming cut 2 bases from V and 10 bases from J; bases unmatched to any gene: 9. CDR1 LNHNV and CDR2 YYDKDF come from the germline V gene (reference sequence). There are 15 residues in the CDR3. The CDR3 nucleotides are TGTGCCACCAGCAGACCGGGACAGGCGGGCGGAAAACTGTTTTTT. Translation: CATSRPGQAGGKLFF.

The chain combines TRBV11-2 with TRBJ1-5; 7 bases fit TRBD1. The CDR3 sequence is 13 residues long. With 5 bases clipped from V and 4 bases from J, the junction kept 2 bases outside the gene matches. CDR1 and CDR2 from the germline V gene are SGHAT and FQNNGV. The CDR3 region has the DNA TGTGCCAGCAGCGACAGGGTAAATCAGCCCCAGCATTTT. Translating it yields CASSDRVNQPQHF.

This clonotype was recorded many times. This chain joins TRBV5-8 and TRBJ1-6, with D possibly being TRBD1 (5 bases). The CDR3 extends over 13 amino acids. The V gene lost 0 bases and the J gene lost 10 bases, with 8 bases spanning the gap. Germline V CDR1 and CDR2: SGHTS, YDEGEE. The CDR3 nucleotides read TGTGCCAGCAGCTTGGAAAGGGGATCACCCCTCCACTTT. The encoded protein is CASSLERGSPLHF.

This clonotype was detected many times. V usage is TRBV10-3 and J usage is TRBJ2-7, with D perhaps given as TRBD1 or TRBD2 (6 bases each). The CDR3 covers 13 residues. The germline V gene encodes CDR1 ENHRY and CDR2 SYGVKD. Trimming pared 6 bases from V and 0 bases from J, leaving 9 bases between. CDR3 residues: CAIRGGLSYEQYF. CDR3 DNA: TGTGCCATCAGGGGGGGCCTCTCCTACGAGCAGTACTTC.

This clonotype was seen ten or more times. The V gene is TRBV5-1, the J gene TRBJ1-1; D may be TRBD1 (6 bases). CDR1 SGHRS and CDR2 YFSETQ come from the germline V gene. V lost 5 bases and J 1 base, leaving 12 bases between the germline ends. There are 14 residues in the CDR3. This CDR3 is CASRQGSGNTEAFF. In DNA form, the CDR3 reads TGCGCCAGCAGACAGGGTTCGGGGAACACTGAAGCTTTCTTT.

This clonotype came up a few times. The CDR3 is CASSLSWLTGELFF. As DNA, the CDR3 is TGCGCCAGCAGCTTGTCCTGGCTCACCGGGGAGCTGTTTTTT. J is TRBJ2-2 and V is TRBV5-1, with D unclear. This CDR3 comprises 14 residues. Deletions cut 1 base from V and 4 bases from J, with 8 bases between. Germline V gives CDR1 SGHRS, CDR2 YFSETQ. Looking up the rest from reference TRBV5-1 and TRBJ2-2 gives the full variable domain: KAGVTQTPRYLIKTRGQQVTLSCSPISGHRSVSWYQQTPGQGLQFLFEYFSETQRNKGNFPGRFSGRQFSNSRSEMNVSTLELGDSALYLCASSLSWLTGELFFGEGSRLTVL.

J is TRBJ2-3 and V is TRBV15; a weak D match, TRBD1 (6 bases). Germline CDR1 and CDR2: LNHNV and YYDKDF (reference sequence). V was clipped by 5 bases and J by 0 bases, with 24 bases between them. This CDR3 region has 19 residues. This CDR3 is CATSPWLGGSPQSTDTQYF. As DNA, the CDR3 is TGTGCCACCAGCCCATGGCTAGGGGGAAGCCCGCAGAGCACAGATACGCAGTATTTT.

This clonotype came up many times. V and J are TRBV5-1 and TRBJ2-2; D is uncertain. This CDR3 contains 13 residues. V shed 0 bases and J shed 6 bases, with 6 bases lying between them. Looked up from germline, CDR1 is SGHRS and CDR2 is YFSETQ. CDR3 loop: CASSLEEAGELFF. Here the CDR3 DNA reads TGCGCCAGCAGCTTGGAAGAAGCCGGGGAGCTGTTTTTT.

This clonotype was picked up a small number of times. This chain uses TRBV20-1 with TRBJ2-7; D unresolved. Trimming took off 6 bases at V and 3 bases at J, with 12 bases between the two ends. Germline CDR1 DFQATT, CDR2 SNEGSKA (reference sequence). The CDR3 is made up of 12 amino acids. The CDR3 loop reads CSAPQKYYEQYF. CDR3 bases: TGCAGTGCCCCACAGAAGTACTACGAGCAGTACTTC.

This clonotype was detected many times. The rearrangement uses TRBV20-1 and TRBJ1-6; TRBD1 matches 7 bases. Trimming took 0 bases from V and 11 from J; bases not matched to a gene: 10. CDR3 size: 15 residues. Per germline, CDR1 DFQATT and CDR2 SNEGSKA (reference sequence). The CDR3 protein is CSARDDEGAGTPLHF. The CDR3 DNA follows: TGCAGTGCTAGAGATGATGAGGGGGCAGGGACACCCCTCCACTTT.

This clonotype was seen repeatedly, ten times or more. The rearrangement uses TRBV12-3 or TRBV12-4 and TRBJ1-2; no clear D. V was shortened by 6 bases and J by 6 bases, with 23 bases between the two germline ends. The CDR3 is made up of 16 amino acids. CDR3 bases: TGTGCCAGCAGCCCTCTTAGGAGAGGCTCGAGAGATGGCTACACCTTC. Amino acid sequence: CASSPLRRGSRDGYTF.

V and J are TRBV9 and TRBJ1-5; D remains unclear. Looked up from germline, CDR1 is SGDLS and CDR2 is YYNGEE. The CDR3 runs 13 residues. Trimming shortened V by 0 bases and J by 9 bases, and 10 bases separated the two germline ends. The DNA of the CDR3 is TGTGCCAGCAGCGTAGAGGGAGAGGGGCCCCAGCATTTT. This translates into CASSVEGEGPQHF.

This clonotype was seen a handful of times. For the CDR3, the DNA is TGCGCCACATCCGGGACAGGGAGCACAGATACGCAGTATTTT. This sequence encodes CATSGTGSTDTQYF. This chain uses TRBV5-1 with TRBJ2-3; 9 bases line up with TRBD1. The J segment lost 0 bases and the V segment lost 9 bases, leaving 5 bases of the junction unmatched. Germline assignment: CDR1 SGHRS and CDR2 YFSETQ. The CDR3 loop spans 14 amino acids.

The chain recombines TRBV7-9 with TRBJ2-3; D remains ambiguous. The germline V gene has CDR1 SEHNR and CDR2 FQNEAQ (reference sequence). Trimming took off 5 bases at V and 3 bases at J, with 6 bases between the two ends. CDR3 size: 12 residues. CDR3 sequence (DNA): TGTGCCAGCAGCCGTCAAACAGATACGCAGTATTTT. This codes for CASSRQTDTQYF. The entire variable domain, with the rest obtained from reference TRBV7-9 and TRBJ2-3, is as follows: DTGVSQNPRHKITKRGQNVTFRCDPISEHNRLYWYRQTLGQGPEFLTYFQNEAQLEKSRLLSDRFSAERPKGSFSTLEIQRTEQGDSAMYLCASSRQTDTQYFGPGTRLTVL.

This clonotype was observed many times. The chain has TRBV2 and TRBJ2-3; TRBD1 is a possible D gene (5 bases). The CDR3 is 13 residues long. Trimming took off 4 bases at V and 0 bases at J, with 5 bases between the two ends. Germline lookup yields CDR1 SNHLY and CDR2 FYNNEI. The CDR3 loop reads CASSGQSTDTQYF. In DNA, the CDR3 is TGTGCCAGCAGTGGACAGAGCACAGATACGCAGTATTTT.

This clonotype was observed at least ten times. The V gene is TRBV20-1, the J gene TRBJ2-1; no firm D call. Germline values: CDR1 DFQATT, CDR2 SNEGSKA (reference sequence). The CDR3 sequence is 12 residues long. Trimming cost V 3 bases and J 4 bases, with 7 bases left between them. CDR3 DNA sequence: TGCAGTGCTAGCCTTCGATACAATGAGCAGTTCTTC. Translated: CSASLRYNEQFF.